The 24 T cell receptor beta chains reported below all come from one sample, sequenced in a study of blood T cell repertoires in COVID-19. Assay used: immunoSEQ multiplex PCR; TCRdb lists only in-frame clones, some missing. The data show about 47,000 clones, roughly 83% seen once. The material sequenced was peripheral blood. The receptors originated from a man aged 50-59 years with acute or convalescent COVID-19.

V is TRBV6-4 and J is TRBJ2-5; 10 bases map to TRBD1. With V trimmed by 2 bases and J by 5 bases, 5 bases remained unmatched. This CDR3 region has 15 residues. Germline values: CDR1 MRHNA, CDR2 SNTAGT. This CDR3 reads CASSDGTGDIETQYF. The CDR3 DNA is TGTGCCAGCAGTGACGGGACAGGGGATATCGAGACCCAGTACTTC.

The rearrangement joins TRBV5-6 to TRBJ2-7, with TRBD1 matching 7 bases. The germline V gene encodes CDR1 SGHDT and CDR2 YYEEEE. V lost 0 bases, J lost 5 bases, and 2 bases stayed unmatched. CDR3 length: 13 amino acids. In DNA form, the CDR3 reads TGTGCCAGCAGCTTGGGACAGGGTGACGAGCAGTACTTC. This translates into CASSLGQGDEQYF.

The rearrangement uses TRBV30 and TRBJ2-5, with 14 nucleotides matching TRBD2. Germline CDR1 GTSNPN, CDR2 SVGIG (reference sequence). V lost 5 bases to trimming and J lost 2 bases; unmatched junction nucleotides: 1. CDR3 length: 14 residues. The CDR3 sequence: CAWRLAGGQETQYF. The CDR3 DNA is TGTGCCTGGCGACTAGCGGGGGGGCAAGAGACCCAGTACTTC. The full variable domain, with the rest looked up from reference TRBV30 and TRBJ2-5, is SQTIHQWPATLVQPVGSPLSLECTVEGTSNPNLYWYRQAAGRGLQLLFYSVGIGQISSEVPQNLSASRPQDRQFILSSKKLLLSDSGFYLCAWRLAGGQETQYFGPGTRLLVL.

The CDR3 region is CASTRVNSGNNEQFF. DNA of the CDR3: TGTGCCAGCACCCGGGTGAATAGCGGGAATAATGAGCAGTTCTTC. The chain joins TRBV6-5 to TRBJ2-1; 8 bases match TRBD2. The CDR3 extends over 15 amino acids. V shed 7 bases and J 7 bases; nucleotides not matched to a gene: 12. Germline V lookup: CDR1 MNHEY, CDR2 SVGAGI.

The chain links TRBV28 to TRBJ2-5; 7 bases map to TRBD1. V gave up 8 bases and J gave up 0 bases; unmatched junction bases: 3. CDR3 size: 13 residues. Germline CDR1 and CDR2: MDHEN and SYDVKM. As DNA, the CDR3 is TGTGCCAGCGGACAGGAGTACCAAGAGACCCAGTACTTC. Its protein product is CASGQEYQETQYF.

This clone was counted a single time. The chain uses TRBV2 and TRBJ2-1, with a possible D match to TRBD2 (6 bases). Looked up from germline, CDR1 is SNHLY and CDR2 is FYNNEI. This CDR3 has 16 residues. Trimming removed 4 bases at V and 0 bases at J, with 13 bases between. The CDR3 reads CASSVRRGSSYNEQFF. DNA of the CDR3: TGTGCCAGCAGTGTAAGGAGGGGCAGCTCCTACAATGAGCAGTTCTTC.

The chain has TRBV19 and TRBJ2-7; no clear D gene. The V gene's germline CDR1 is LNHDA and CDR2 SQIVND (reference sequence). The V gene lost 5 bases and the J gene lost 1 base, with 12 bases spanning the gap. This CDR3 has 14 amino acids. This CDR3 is CASSPPLGSYEQYF. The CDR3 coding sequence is TGTGCCAGTAGTCCCCCTCTAGGTTCCTACGAGCAGTACTTC.

The chain's CDR3 is CASSQVLAGAGRETQYF. CDR3 nucleotide sequence: TGCGCCAGCAGCCAAGTTCTAGCGGGGGCCGGGCGGGAGACCCAGTACTTC. This chain connects TRBV4-1 to TRBJ2-5; 10 bases align to TRBD2. Trimming at V came to 1 base and at J to 5 bases, leaving 10 bases not matched to a gene. Germline values: CDR1 MGHRA, CDR2 YSYEKL. The CDR3 has 17 residues.

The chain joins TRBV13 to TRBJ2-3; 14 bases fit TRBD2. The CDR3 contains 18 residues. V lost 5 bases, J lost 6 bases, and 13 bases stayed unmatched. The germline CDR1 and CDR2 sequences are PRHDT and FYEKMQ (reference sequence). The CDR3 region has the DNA TGTGCCAGCAGCCTGCCGACGACTAGCGGGGGGGCCGTTGATACGCAGTATTTT. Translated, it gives CASSLPTTSGGAVDTQYF.

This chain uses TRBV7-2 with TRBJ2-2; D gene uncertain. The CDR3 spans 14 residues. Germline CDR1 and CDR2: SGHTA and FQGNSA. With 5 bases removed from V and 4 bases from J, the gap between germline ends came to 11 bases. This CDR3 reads CASSPREITGELFF. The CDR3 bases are TGTGCCAGCAGCCCACGAGAAATCACCGGGGAGCTGTTTTTT.

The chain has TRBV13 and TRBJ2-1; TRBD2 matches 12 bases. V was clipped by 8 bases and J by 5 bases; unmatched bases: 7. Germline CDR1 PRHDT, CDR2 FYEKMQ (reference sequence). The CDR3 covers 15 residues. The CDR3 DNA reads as TGTGCCAGCTCCCGGACTAGCGGGACGAACAATGAGCAGTTCTTC. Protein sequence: CASSRTSGTNNEQFF.

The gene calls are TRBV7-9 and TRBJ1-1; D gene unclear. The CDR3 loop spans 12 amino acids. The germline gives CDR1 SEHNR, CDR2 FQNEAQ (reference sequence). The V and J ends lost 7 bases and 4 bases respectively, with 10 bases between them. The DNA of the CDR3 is TGTGCCAGCATCCGCGGGTTCACTGAAGCTTTCTTT. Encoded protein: CASIRGFTEAFF.

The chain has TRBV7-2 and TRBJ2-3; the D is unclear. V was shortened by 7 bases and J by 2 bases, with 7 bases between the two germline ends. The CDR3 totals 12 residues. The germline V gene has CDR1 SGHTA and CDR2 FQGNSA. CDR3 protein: CASNRATDTQYF. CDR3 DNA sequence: TGTGCCAGCAACCGAGCCACAGATACGCAGTATTTT.

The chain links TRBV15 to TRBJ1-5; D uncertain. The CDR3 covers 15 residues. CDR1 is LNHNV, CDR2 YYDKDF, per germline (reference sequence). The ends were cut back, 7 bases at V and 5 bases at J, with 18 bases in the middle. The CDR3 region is CATTSDPGSHQPQHF. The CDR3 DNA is TGTGCCACCACCTCAGACCCGGGTTCCCATCAGCCCCAGCATTTT. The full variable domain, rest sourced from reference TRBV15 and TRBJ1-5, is DAMVIQNPRYQVTQFGKPVTLSCSQTLNHNVMYWYQQKSSQAPKLLFHYYDKDFNNEADTPDNFQSRRPNTSFCFLDIRSPGLGDTAMYLCATTSDPGSHQPQHFGDGTRLSIL.

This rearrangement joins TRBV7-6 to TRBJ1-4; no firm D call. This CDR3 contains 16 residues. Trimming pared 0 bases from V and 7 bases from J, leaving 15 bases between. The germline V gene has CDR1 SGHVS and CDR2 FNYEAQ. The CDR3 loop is CASSLARAGLGEKLFF. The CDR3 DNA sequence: TGTGCCAGCAGCTTAGCGCGAGCGGGGTTGGGTGAAAAACTGTTTTTT.

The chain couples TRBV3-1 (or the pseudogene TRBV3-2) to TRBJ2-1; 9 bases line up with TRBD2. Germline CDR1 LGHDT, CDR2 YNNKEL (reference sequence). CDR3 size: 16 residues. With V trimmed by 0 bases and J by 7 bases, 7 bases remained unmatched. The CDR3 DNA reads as TGTGCCAGCAGCCAAGACGAGGGACTAGCTTTGAATGAGCAGTTCTTC. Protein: CASSQDEGLALNEQFF.

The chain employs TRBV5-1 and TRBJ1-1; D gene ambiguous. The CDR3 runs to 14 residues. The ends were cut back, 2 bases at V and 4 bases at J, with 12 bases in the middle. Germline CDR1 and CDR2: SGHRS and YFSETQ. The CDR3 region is CASSFVGESTEAFF. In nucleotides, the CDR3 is TGCGCCAGCAGCTTCGTCGGGGAGAGCACTGAAGCTTTCTTT.

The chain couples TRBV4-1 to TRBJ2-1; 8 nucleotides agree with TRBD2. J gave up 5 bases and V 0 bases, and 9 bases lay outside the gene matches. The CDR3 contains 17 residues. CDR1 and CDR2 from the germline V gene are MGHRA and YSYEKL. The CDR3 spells CASSQESKTGGNNEQFF. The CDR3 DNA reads TGCGCCAGCAGCCAAGAAAGTAAGACGGGAGGGAACAATGAGCAGTTCTTC.

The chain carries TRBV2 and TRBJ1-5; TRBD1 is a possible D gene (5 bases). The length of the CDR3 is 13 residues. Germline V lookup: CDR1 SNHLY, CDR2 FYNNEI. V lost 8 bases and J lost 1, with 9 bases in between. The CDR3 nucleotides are TGTGCCAGCGGACAAGAAAGCAATCAGCCCCAGCATTTT. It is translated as CASGQESNQPQHF.

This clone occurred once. The CDR3 DNA sequence: TGTGCCAGCAGTGAGATGGGCGGGAATAGCAATCAGCCCCAGCATTTT. Protein sequence: CASSEMGGNSNQPQHF. This sequence joins TRBV2 and TRBJ1-5; D remains unclear. The CDR3 runs to 16 residues. CDR1 and CDR2 from the germline V gene are SNHLY and FYNNEI. Trimming took off 3 bases at V and 0 bases at J, with 12 bases between the two ends.

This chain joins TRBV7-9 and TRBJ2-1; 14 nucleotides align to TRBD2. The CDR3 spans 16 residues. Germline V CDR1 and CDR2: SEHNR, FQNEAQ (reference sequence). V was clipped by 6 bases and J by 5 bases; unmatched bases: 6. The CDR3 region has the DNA TGTGCCAGCAGGGAAGGGGGACTAGCGGGGGACAATGAGCAGTTCTTC. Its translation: CASREGGLAGDNEQFF.

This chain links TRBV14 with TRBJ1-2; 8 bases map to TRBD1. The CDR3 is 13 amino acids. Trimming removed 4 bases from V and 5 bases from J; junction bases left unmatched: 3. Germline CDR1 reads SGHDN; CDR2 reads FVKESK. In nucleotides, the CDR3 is TGTGCCAGCAGCCGGACAGGGACTTATGGCTACACCTTC. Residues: CASSRTGTYGYTF.

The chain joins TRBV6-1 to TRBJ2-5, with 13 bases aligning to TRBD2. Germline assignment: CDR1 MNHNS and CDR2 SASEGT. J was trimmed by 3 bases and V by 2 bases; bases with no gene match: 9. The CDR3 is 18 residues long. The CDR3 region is CASSERTSGSPPKETQYF. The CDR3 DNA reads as TGTGCCAGCAGTGAAAGGACTAGCGGGAGTCCCCCCAAAGAGACCCAGTACTTC.

The CDR3 region is CASSSRTSGGSYNEQFF. The DNA of the CDR3 is TGTGCCAGCAGCTCCCGGACTAGCGGGGGCTCCTACAATGAGCAGTTCTTC. J is TRBJ2-1 and V is TRBV11-2, with 13 bases identical to TRBD2. CDR1 and CDR2 from the germline V gene are SGHAT and FQNNGV. J lost 0 bases, V lost 4 bases, and 3 bases had no gene match. This CDR3 is 17 amino acids long.